The entry that follows covers one T cell receptor beta chain sequence. Participant ages covered about 18 to 89 years across about two dozen US areas. This sample was taken from a study of blood T cell repertoires in COVID-19. About the research overall: From the United States, Italy and Spain came samples of acute and convalescent COVID-19.

TCRdb's copy holds only in-frame clones and misses some; the assay was immunoSEQ multiplex PCR. The sample holds 240,000 or so clones, roughly 86% seen once. The TCR originated in a woman aged 45 to 65 who had recovered from COVID-19. Sequences were obtained from PBMCs or T cells enriched from blood (not recorded which).

The CDR3 protein is CASSPLQTSGGAYEQYF. The CDR3 DNA sequence: TGCGCCAGCAGCCCCCTGCAGACTAGCGGGGGCGCCTACGAGCAGTACTTC. This rearrangement joins TRBV4-1 to TRBJ2-7, with 12 bases lining up with TRBD2. Looked up from germline, CDR1 is MGHRA and CDR2 is YSYEKL. This CDR3 has 17 amino acids. With V trimmed by 4 bases and J by 2 bases, 9 bases remained unmatched.